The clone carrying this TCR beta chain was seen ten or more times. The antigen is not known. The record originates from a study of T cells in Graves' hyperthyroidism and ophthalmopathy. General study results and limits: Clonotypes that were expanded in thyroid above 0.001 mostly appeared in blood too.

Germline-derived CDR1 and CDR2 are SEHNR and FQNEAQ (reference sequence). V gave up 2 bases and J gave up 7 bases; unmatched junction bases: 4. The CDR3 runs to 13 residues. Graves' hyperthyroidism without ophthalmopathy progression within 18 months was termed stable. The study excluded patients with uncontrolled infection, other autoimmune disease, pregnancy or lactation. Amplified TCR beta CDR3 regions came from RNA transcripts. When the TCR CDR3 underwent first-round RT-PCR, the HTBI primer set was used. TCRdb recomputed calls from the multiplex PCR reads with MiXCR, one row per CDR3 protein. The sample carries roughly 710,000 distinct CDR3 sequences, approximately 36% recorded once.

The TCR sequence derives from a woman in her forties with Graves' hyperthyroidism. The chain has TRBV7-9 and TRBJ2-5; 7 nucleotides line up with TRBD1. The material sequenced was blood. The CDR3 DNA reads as TGTGCCAGCAGCTTATTGGGACAGTCGACCCAGTACTTC. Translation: CASSLLGQSTQYF.